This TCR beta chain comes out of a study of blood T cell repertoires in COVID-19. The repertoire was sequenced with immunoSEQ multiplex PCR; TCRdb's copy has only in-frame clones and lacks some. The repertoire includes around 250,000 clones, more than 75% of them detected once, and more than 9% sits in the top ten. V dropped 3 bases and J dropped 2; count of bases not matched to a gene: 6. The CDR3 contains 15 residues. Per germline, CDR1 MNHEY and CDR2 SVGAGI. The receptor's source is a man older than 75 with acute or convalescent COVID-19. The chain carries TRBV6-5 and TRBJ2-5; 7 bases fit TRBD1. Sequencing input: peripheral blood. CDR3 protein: CASSYMGTAQETQYF. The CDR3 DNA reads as TGTGCCAGCAGTTATATGGGGACAGCACAAGAGACCCAGTACTTC.